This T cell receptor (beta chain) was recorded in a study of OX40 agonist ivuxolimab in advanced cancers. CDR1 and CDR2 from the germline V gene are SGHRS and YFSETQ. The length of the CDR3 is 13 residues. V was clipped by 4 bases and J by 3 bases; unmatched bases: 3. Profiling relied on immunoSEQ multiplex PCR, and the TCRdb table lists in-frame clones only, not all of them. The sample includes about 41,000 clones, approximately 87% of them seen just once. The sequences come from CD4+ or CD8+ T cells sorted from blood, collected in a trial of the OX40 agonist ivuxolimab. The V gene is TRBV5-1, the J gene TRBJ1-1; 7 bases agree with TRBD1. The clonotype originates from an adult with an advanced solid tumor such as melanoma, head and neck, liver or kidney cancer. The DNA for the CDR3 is TGCGCCAGCAGCCCTGACAGGGACACTGAAGCTTTCTTT. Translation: CASSPDRDTEAFF.